A single sample is the source of the 28 T cell receptor beta chains below, sequenced in a study of T cell responses to AZD1222 COVID-19 vaccine. Sequenced by immunoSEQ multiplex PCR; TCRdb stores in-frame clones only, minus some. The table includes 130,000 to 150,000 clones, 80% to 90% detected once. Sequencing used peripheral blood, obtained on day 0 of AZD1222 vaccination. The receptors here all came from an adult in good health.

The chain carries TRBV9 and TRBJ2-3, with D possibly matching TRBD1 (7 bases). This CDR3 spans 14 amino acids. Germline values: CDR1 SGDLS, CDR2 YYNGEE. With 7 bases removed from V and 3 bases from J, the gap between germline ends came to 15 bases. This CDR3 is CASAPAGGTDTQYF. The CDR3 DNA sequence: TGTGCCAGCGCCCCCGCAGGGGGGACAGATACGCAGTATTTT.

The CDR3 is CASSFAEGAYLNTEAFF. CDR3 sequence (DNA): TGTGCCAGCAGTTTCGCGGAGGGGGCATATCTGAACACTGAAGCTTTCTTT. The chain joins TRBV28 to TRBJ1-1; TRBD1 agrees at 7 bases. V was pared by 3 bases and J by 0 bases, with 10 bases of the junction left unmatched. Per the germline V gene, CDR1 is MDHEN and CDR2 is SYDVKM. The CDR3 is 17 residues long.

The genes are TRBV30 and TRBJ1-2; D is ambiguous. CDR1 and CDR2 (germline): GTSNPN, SVGIG (reference sequence). The CDR3 consists of 14 residues. V lost 2 bases and J 5 bases, leaving 15 bases between the germline ends. CDR3 in DNA: TGTGCCTGGAGTCGACGTGTGCTTCGATATGGCTACACCTTC. It yields the protein CAWSRRVLRYGYTF.

This rearrangement joins TRBV5-4 to TRBJ2-3, with D uncertain. The CDR3 extends over 13 amino acids. Germline-derived CDR1 and CDR2 are SGHNT and YYREEE (reference sequence). The germline V and J ends were trimmed by 3 bases and 1 base, with 6 bases remaining between them. In DNA form, the CDR3 reads TGTGCCAGCAGCTCCAAGGGCACAGATACGCAGTATTTT. This sequence encodes CASSSKGTDTQYF.

Regarding this clone: Other DNA sequences of this sample code for an identical CDR3. The CDR3 nucleotides read TGTGCCAGCTCACCCGGACAGGGGGCGTTTTACGAGCAGTACTTC. Translating gives CASSPGQGAFYEQYF. The chain employs TRBV18 and TRBJ2-7; 11 bases are shared with TRBD1. This CDR3 comprises 15 residues. Trimming removed 3 bases from V and 4 bases from J; junction bases left unmatched: 5. CDR1 and CDR2 (germline): KGHSH, LQKENI.

The chain couples TRBV24-1 to TRBJ2-3; 7 bases match TRBD2. Per the germline V gene, CDR1 is KGHDR and CDR2 is SFDVKD. This CDR3 comprises 15 residues. The J segment lost 5 bases and the V segment lost 2 bases, leaving 6 bases of the junction unmatched. CDR3 sequence (DNA): TGTGCCACCAGTGATTATCAGGGAGGGAAAGATACGCAGTATTTT. It yields the protein CATSDYQGGKDTQYF.

The chain couples TRBV27 to TRBJ2-7; TRBD1 matches 8 bases. Germline values: CDR1 MNHEY, CDR2 SMNVEV (reference sequence). Trimming removed 6 bases from V and 1 base from J; junction bases left unmatched: 8. The CDR3 has 15 residues. The CDR3 is CASRRTRGPSYEQYF. In DNA form, the CDR3 reads TGTGCCAGCAGGCGGACCAGGGGGCCTTCCTACGAGCAGTACTTC.

This clone has just a few counts. V and J are TRBV19 and TRBJ1-1; D is unclear. V lost 0 bases to trimming and J lost 11 bases, with 16 bases between them. In germline, CDR1 is LNHDA, CDR2 SQIVND (reference sequence). The CDR3 loop spans 14 amino acids. CDR3 sequence: CASSIDFLQRKAFF. CDR3 DNA: TGTGCCAGTAGTATAGATTTTCTCCAGAGGAAGGCTTTCTTT.

The V gene is TRBV7-9, the J gene TRBJ1-3; D is possibly TRBD1 (5 bases). This CDR3 comprises 17 residues. Trimming cost V 7 bases and J 0 bases, with 19 bases left between them. Germline values: CDR1 SEHNR, CDR2 FQNEAQ (reference sequence). The CDR3 sequence: CASNGGRTDYSGNTIYF. Here the CDR3 DNA reads TGTGCCAGCAATGGGGGGAGGACGGACTACTCTGGAAACACCATATATTTT.

This sequence joins TRBV14 and TRBJ2-1, with D unclear. The CDR3 is 16 residues long. Trimming removed 3 bases at V and 0 bases at J, with 12 bases between. Germline CDR1 reads SGHDN; CDR2 reads FVKESK. The CDR3 bases are TGTGCCAGCAGCCATATGGTGGGAAGCTCCTACAATGAGCAGTTCTTC. Encoded protein: CASSHMVGSSYNEQFF.

This chain links TRBV11-2 with TRBJ2-5, with D unresolved. Germline CDR1 and CDR2: SGHAT and FQNNGV. V shed 5 bases and J shed 2 bases, with 15 bases lying between them. This CDR3 is built from 15 residues. In DNA, the CDR3 is TGTGCCAGCAGCCCTGGGATAAGGGATCAAGAGACCCAGTACTTC. This gives the protein CASSPGIRDQETQYF.

The V and J genes are TRBV4-1 and TRBJ1-2; D call uncertain. Germline V CDR1 and CDR2: MGHRA, YSYEKL. V was trimmed by 0 bases and J by 5 bases, leaving 13 bases between them. CDR3 length: 15 amino acids. The CDR3 DNA is TGCGCCAGCAGCCAAGATAGGGCCGGAATATATGGCTACACCTTC. Its protein is CASSQDRAGIYGYTF.

This chain uses TRBV5-1 with TRBJ1-1; the D gene is possibly TRBD1 (6 bases). V was trimmed by 0 bases and J by 0 bases, leaving 12 bases between them. The germline CDR1 and CDR2 sequences are SGHRS and YFSETQ. The CDR3 has 16 residues. This CDR3 is CASSLASEGVNTEAFF. Written as DNA, the CDR3 is TGCGCCAGCAGCTTGGCTTCGGAGGGGGTGAACACTGAAGCTTTCTTT. The whole variable domain, remainder taken from reference TRBV5-1 and TRBJ1-1, is KAGVTQTPRYLIKTRGQQVTLSCSPISGHRSVSWYQQTPGQGLQFLFEYFSETQRNKGNFPGRFSGRQFSNSRSEMNVSTLELGDSALYLCASSLASEGVNTEAFFGQGTRLTVV.

The chain is built from TRBV7-9 and TRBJ1-2, with TRBD1 identical over 7 bases. The CDR3 sequence is 18 residues long. Germline values: CDR1 SEHNR, CDR2 FQNEAQ (reference sequence). The V gene end was trimmed by 2 bases and the J gene end by 5 bases; junction bases not matched to a gene: 17. The CDR3, as DNA: TGTGCCAGCAGCTTATACGTGGCGGGACAGAATCAGTATTATGGCTACACCTTC. This translates into CASSLYVAGQNQYYGYTF.

J is TRBJ2-3 and V is TRBV12-3 or TRBV12-4; D is ambiguous. This CDR3 spans 13 amino acids. Trimming took off 5 bases at V and 2 bases at J, with 8 bases between the two ends. In nucleotides, the CDR3 is TGTGCCAGCAGTCACGGATACACAGATACGCAGTATTTT. Its translation: CASSHGYTDTQYF.

V is TRBV7-2 and J is TRBJ2-7; no firm D call. The CDR3 totals 13 residues. Trimming left V 5 bases short and J 2 bases short, with 10 bases between. CDR1 SGHTA and CDR2 FQGNSA come from the germline V gene. The CDR3, as DNA: TGTGCCAGCAGCCCTGGACCCCCCTACGAGCAGTACTTC. It encodes CASSPGPPYEQYF. Looking up the rest from reference TRBV7-2 and TRBJ2-7 gives the full variable domain: GAGVSQSPSNKVTEKGKDVELRCDPISGHTALYWYRQSLGQGLEFLIYFQGNSAPDKSGLPSDRFSAERTGGSVSTLTIQRTQQEDSAVYLCASSPGPPYEQYFGPGTRLTVT.

The chain carries TRBV15 and TRBJ1-1, with TRBD1 matching over 12 bases. V shed 2 bases and J 8 bases; nucleotides not matched to a gene: 6. The CDR3 spans 15 residues. Germline V gene data show CDR1 as LNHNV and CDR2 as YYDKDF (reference sequence). The CDR3 DNA reads TGTGCCACCAGCAGAACCGGGACAGGGGGCTCGGAAGCTTTCTTT. Translating gives CATSRTGTGGSEAFF.

The chain uses TRBV5-1 and TRBJ1-6; D perhaps matches TRBD1 (5 bases). Germline values: CDR1 SGHRS, CDR2 YFSETQ. V shed 6 bases and J shed 9 bases, with 22 bases lying between them. This CDR3 has 16 residues. This CDR3 reads CASTPSEGTGGSPLHF. The CDR3 nucleotides read TGCGCCAGCACGCCATCCGAGGGGACTGGTGGTTCACCCCTCCACTTT.

The rearrangement uses TRBV2 and TRBJ2-3, with D unresolved. From germline, CDR1 is SNHLY and CDR2 FYNNEI. V was trimmed by 4 bases and J by 2 bases, leaving 13 bases between them. The CDR3 spans 15 residues. The CDR3, as DNA: TGTGCCAGCAGTGGGCTTTCCGGATACACAGATACGCAGTATTTT. Translated, it gives CASSGLSGYTDTQYF.

The V gene is TRBV28, the J gene TRBJ2-1; TRBD2 matches 11 bases. V dropped 4 bases and J dropped 7; count of bases not matched to a gene: 6. Germline V gene sequence: CDR1 MDHEN, CDR2 SYDVKM. This CDR3 has 15 residues. The CDR3 protein is CASSYLAGGKNEQFF. CDR3 DNA sequence: TGTGCCAGCAGTTACCTAGCGGGAGGTAAAAATGAGCAGTTCTTC.

This clone was counted a few times. The rearrangement joins TRBV6-4 to TRBJ2-1; D perhaps matches TRBD2 (5 bases). The CDR3 covers 14 residues. Between the trimmed V and J ends, which lost 3 bases and 3 bases, there was a span of 9 bases. Germline CDR1 MRHNA, CDR2 SNTAGT. The DNA of the CDR3 is TGTGCCAGCAGTGAAGCGGAGAGCTACAATGAGCAGTTCTTC. It encodes CASSEAESYNEQFF.

The J gene is TRBJ1-2, the V gene TRBV14; the D is unclear. Germline CDR1 is SGHDN and CDR2 is FVKESK. The CDR3 sequence is 14 residues long. The V end was cut by 0 bases, the J end by 8 bases, with 13 bases between. For the CDR3, the DNA is TGTGCCAGCAGCCAAGAACTGGCAATTGGGGGCTACACCTTC. It codes for CASSQELAIGGYTF.

The genes are TRBV6-5 and TRBJ1-1, with TRBD1 as a possible D gene (6 bases). Germline V gene data show CDR1 as MNHEY and CDR2 as SVGAGI. CDR3 length: 11 amino acids. V lost 5 bases to trimming and J lost 7 bases, with 8 bases between them. For the CDR3, the DNA is TGTGCCAGCAGTCCAGGGGTTGAAGCTTTCTTT. It yields the protein CASSPGVEAFF.

The chain is built from TRBV6-5 and TRBJ2-7; 8 bases match TRBD1. CDR3 length: 15 amino acids. CDR1 and CDR2 (germline): MNHEY, SVGAGI. V trimming: 6 bases; J trimming: 3 bases; junction bases outside the gene matches: 10. The CDR3 DNA is TGTGCCAGCAGACCCGACAGGGGCCCCCTCTACGAGCAGTACTTC. Protein sequence: CASRPDRGPLYEQYF.

In this sample, this clone turned up once. The V and J genes are TRBV10-2 and TRBJ2-7, with TRBD1 matching over 7 bases. Trimming cost V 0 bases and J 2 bases; bases outside gene matches: 4. The CDR3 runs 15 residues. In germline, CDR1 is WSHSY, CDR2 SAAADI. As DNA, the CDR3 is TGCGCCAGCAGTGAGTCTGGGACAGCCACCTACGAGCAGTACTTC. Protein sequence: CASSESGTATYEQYF.

This chain links TRBV27 with TRBJ1-2, with D uncertain. CDR1 and CDR2 (germline): MNHEY, SMNVEV (reference sequence). This CDR3 is 15 amino acids long. With 5 bases removed from V and 5 bases from J, the gap between germline ends came to 18 bases. The CDR3 sequence: CASSPPLPGMYGYTF. The DNA of the CDR3 is TGTGCCAGCAGTCCCCCCCTCCCGGGAATGTATGGCTACACCTTC.

The chain employs TRBV27 and TRBJ2-6; D possibly corresponds to TRBD1 (5 bases). The germline V gene has CDR1 MNHEY and CDR2 SMNVEV (reference sequence). V was cut by 7 bases and J by 0 bases, with 10 bases left in between. The CDR3 has 15 residues. The CDR3 DNA sequence: TGTGCCAGCACCCTAGGGGTCTCTGGGGCCAACGTCCTGACTTTC. Translating it yields CASTLGVSGANVLTF.

This chain connects TRBV4-1 to TRBJ1-5; D gene uncertain. Germline lookup yields CDR1 MGHRA and CDR2 YSYEKL. The CDR3 runs to 10 residues. V was shortened by 3 bases and J by 6 bases, with 0 bases between the two germline ends. CDR3 protein: CASSHQPQHF. The CDR3 coding sequence is TGCGCCAGCAGCCATCAGCCCCAGCATTTT.